The present TCR beta chain was sequenced within a study of blood T cells in healthy people across ages. Study findings and constraints: Per million T cells, TCR beta diversity dropped roughly linearly as age increased.

Combining a sample-barcoded 5' primer with a J-beta primer mix, a second PCR ran for about 6 to 12 cycles. MiXCR, run by TCRdb on the 5' RACE reads, gives a single entry per CDR3 protein. The data hold some 900,000 distinct CDR3 sequences, with around 48% observed a single time. The CDR3 covers 15 residues. Trimming cost V 8 bases and J 6 bases; bases outside gene matches: 9. This clonotype showed up just a few times. As yet, its antigen is unknown. Caucasian individuals from Russia who were healthy and aged about 6 to 95 acted as donors. V is TRBV12-3 or TRBV12-4 and J is TRBJ2-3, with 12 positions matching TRBD2. The sample comprised blood. This receptor was obtained from a man under 40 in good health. Here the CDR3 DNA reads TGTGCCAGCTTGACTAGCGGGGGCCCCAGGGATACGCAGTATTTT. This gives the protein CASLTSGGPRDTQYF.